The 9 T cell receptor beta chains in this list originate from one sample, sequenced in a study of blood T cell repertoires in COVID-19. Sequencing used immunoSEQ multiplex PCR; TCRdb keeps in-frame clones, though not all of them. The sample has approximately 170,000 clones, approximately 90% seen once. The sample taken for sequencing was peripheral blood. Receptors were obtained from a man aged 50 to 59 who had recovered from COVID-19.

This chain connects TRBV7-2 to TRBJ2-1; D unresolved. Germline V gives CDR1 SGHTA, CDR2 FQGNSA. With 5 bases removed from V and 3 bases from J, the gap between germline ends came to 5 bases. The CDR3 consists of 12 residues. This CDR3 reads CASSAYYNEQFF. The DNA for the CDR3 is TGTGCCAGCAGCGCCTACTACAATGAGCAGTTCTTC.

V is TRBV12-3 or TRBV12-4 and J is TRBJ1-2, with D hard to call. The CDR3 has 12 amino acids. Trimming shortened V by 8 bases and J by 3 bases, and 10 bases separated the two germline ends. The CDR3: CASSPADYGYTF. As DNA, the CDR3 is TGTGCCAGCTCTCCGGCGGACTATGGCTACACCTTC.

The sample holds one count of this clone. The chain uses TRBV5-4 and TRBJ1-1; D possibly corresponds to TRBD1 (5 bases). The CDR3 sequence is 14 residues long. V lost 0 bases to trimming and J lost 0 bases, with 6 bases between them. CDR1 is SGHNT, CDR2 YYREEE, per germline (reference sequence). Here the CDR3 reads CASSLGGMNTEAFF. CDR3 sequence (DNA): TGTGCCAGCAGCTTGGGGGGCATGAACACTGAAGCTTTCTTT.

This sequence joins TRBV7-3 and TRBJ2-1, with 11 bases matching TRBD1. Germline CDR1 is SGHTA and CDR2 is FQGTGA. The J segment lost 6 bases and the V segment lost 5 bases, leaving 9 bases of the junction unmatched. The CDR3 totals 16 residues. CDR3: CASSHRGTGGFNEQFF. CDR3 bases: TGTGCCAGCAGCCACCGCGGGACAGGGGGGTTCAATGAGCAGTTCTTC.

The gene calls are TRBV5-1 and TRBJ2-5; D perhaps matches TRBD2 (5 bases). The CDR3 is made up of 14 amino acids. The germline V gene encodes CDR1 SGHRS and CDR2 YFSETQ. V lost 1 base and J 2 bases, leaving 9 bases between the germline ends. CDR3 bases: TGCGCCAGCAGCTTGCTGAGGAGGCAAGAGACCCAGTACTTC. This encodes CASSLLRRQETQYF.

The chain couples TRBV6-5 to TRBJ1-1; D not resolved. V lost 6 bases, J lost 3 bases, and 11 bases lay in between. This CDR3 has 13 residues. From germline, CDR1 is MNHEY and CDR2 SVGAGI. CDR3 residues: CASSVGGYTEAFF. DNA for the CDR3: TGTGCCAGCAGCGTGGGAGGGTACACTGAAGCTTTCTTT.

The chain employs TRBV6-2 or TRBV6-3 and TRBJ2-7; 14 bases are a match to TRBD2. With V trimmed by 2 bases and J by 3 bases, 6 bases remained unmatched. CDR1 is MNHEY, CDR2 SVGEGT, per germline. The CDR3 consists of 17 residues. The CDR3 loop is CASSYVEGTSGSYEQYF. The CDR3 DNA reads TGTGCCAGCAGTTACGTTGAAGGGACTAGCGGGAGCTACGAGCAGTACTTC.

This chain links TRBV5-5 with TRBJ1-1, with 8 bases matching TRBD1. V dropped 5 bases and J dropped 5; count of bases not matched to a gene: 8. The CDR3 has 14 residues. Germline assignment: CDR1 SGHKS and CDR2 YYEKEE (reference sequence). The CDR3 DNA reads as TGTGCCAGCAGATCCCAGGGGGCGCGGACTGAAGCTTTCTTT. It encodes CASRSQGARTEAFF.

The chain uses TRBV3-1 (or the pseudogene TRBV3-2) and TRBJ2-7, with 7 bases matching TRBD1. The length of the CDR3 is 14 residues. The V gene end was trimmed by 4 bases and the J gene end by 1 base; junction bases not matched to a gene: 4. The germline V gene has CDR1 LGHDT and CDR2 YNNKEL (reference sequence). Written as DNA, the CDR3 is TGTGCCAGCAGCCGCCGGGACAGATCCTACGAGCAGTACTTC. Its protein product is CASSRRDRSYEQYF.